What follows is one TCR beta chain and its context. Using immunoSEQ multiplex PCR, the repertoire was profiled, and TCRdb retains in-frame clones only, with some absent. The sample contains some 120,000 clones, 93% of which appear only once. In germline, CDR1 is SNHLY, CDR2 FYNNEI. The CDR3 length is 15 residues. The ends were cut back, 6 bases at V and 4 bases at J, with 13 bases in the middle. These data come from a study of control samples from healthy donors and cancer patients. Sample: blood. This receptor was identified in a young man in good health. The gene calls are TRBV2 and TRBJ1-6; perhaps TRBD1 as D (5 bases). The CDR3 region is CASRAGSSYNSPLHF. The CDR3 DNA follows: TGTGCCAGCAGGGCAGGGTCATCGTATAATTCACCCCTCCACTTT. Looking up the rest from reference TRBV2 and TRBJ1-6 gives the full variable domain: EPEVTQTPSHQVTQMGQEVILRCVPISNHLYFYWYRQILGQKVEFLVSFYNNEISEKSEIFDDQFSVERPDGSNFTLKIRSTKLEDSAMYFCASRAGSSYNSPLHFGNGTRLTVT.